These 13 T cell receptor beta chains came from one sample sequenced in a study of cytomegalovirus exposure and HLA in healthy donors. Both 60 Vbeta primers and 13 Jbeta primers went into the PCR. Profiled with immunoSEQ multiplex PCR; TCRdb holds only in-frame clones, not every one. The sample has around 170,000 clones, less than 80% seen once. Sequencing was performed on PBMCs. Receptors originate from a man between 18 and 35 years old in good health and CMV-seronegative.

The chain employs TRBV6-1 and TRBJ1-6; D gene uncertain. V dropped 1 base and J dropped 5 bases, with 9 bases sitting between them. CDR3 length equals 15 residues. Germline loops: CDR1 MNHNS, CDR2 SASEGT. CDR3 protein: CASSEGYLNNSPLHF. The CDR3 DNA sequence: TGTGCCAGCAGTGAAGGTTACCTAAATAATTCACCCCTCCACTTT.

This chain joins TRBV5-8 and TRBJ1-5; no definite D call. Germline V lookup: CDR1 SGHTS, CDR2 YDEGEE. The V and J ends lost 3 bases and 5 bases respectively, with 9 bases between them. The CDR3 totals 13 residues. The CDR3 protein is CASSSVPDQPQHF. CDR3 nucleotides: TGTGCCAGCAGCTCGGTGCCCGATCAGCCCCAGCATTTT. The full variable domain, with the rest looked up from reference TRBV5-8 and TRBJ1-5, is EAGVTQSPTHLIKTRGQQATLRCSPISGHTSVYWYQQALGLGLQFLLWYDEGEERNRGNFPPRFSGRQFPNYSSELNVNALELEDSALYLCASSSVPDQPQHFGDGTRLSIL.

This sequence joins TRBV28 and TRBJ1-2, with 7 bases lining up with TRBD1. J was trimmed by 4 bases and V by 7 bases; bases with no gene match: 15. Germline V gene data show CDR1 as MDHEN and CDR2 as SYDVKM. The CDR3 runs to 16 residues. CDR3 region: CASTITTGRNSYGYTF. CDR3 sequence (DNA): TGTGCCAGCACCATAACGACAGGGAGGAATAGCTATGGCTACACCTTC.

This clone appeared once. The J gene is TRBJ2-4, the V gene TRBV27; TRBD2 agrees at 10 bases. The CDR3 loop spans 15 amino acids. Trimming at V came to 5 bases and at J to 2 bases, leaving 3 bases not matched to a gene. Germline V gene lookup returns CDR1 MNHEY and CDR2 SMNVEV (reference sequence). The chain's CDR3 is CASSTGLATKNIQYF. The DNA of the CDR3 is TGTGCCAGCAGTACGGGACTAGCGACCAAAAACATTCAGTACTTC.

The gene calls are TRBV6-6 and TRBJ1-3; D perhaps matches TRBD1 (6 bases). The CDR3 sequence is 13 residues long. V lost 4 bases and J 7 bases, leaving 11 bases between the germline ends. Germline CDR1 MNHNY, CDR2 SVGAGI (reference sequence). CDR3: CASSSGHANTIYF. CDR3 coding DNA: TGTGCCAGCAGTTCGGGACATGCGAACACCATATATTTT.

This clone was seen only once. The V gene is TRBV30, the J gene TRBJ1-2; 11 positions match TRBD1. This CDR3 is built from 13 residues. V gave up 7 bases and J gave up 4 bases; unmatched junction bases: 5. The germline gives CDR1 GTSNPN, CDR2 SVGIG (reference sequence). As DNA, the CDR3 is TGTGCCTCGGACAGGGGGCAAGCCTATGGCTACACCTTC. This codes for CASDRGQAYGYTF.

The chain recombines TRBV28 with TRBJ2-5, with a tentative D call TRBD2 (6 bases). CDR1 and CDR2 from the germline V gene are MDHEN and SYDVKM. This CDR3 contains 15 residues. Deletions cut 3 bases from V and 2 bases from J, with 13 bases between. The chain's CDR3 is CASSFPAGTQETQYF. CDR3 sequence (DNA): TGTGCCAGCAGTTTCCCCGCAGGGACTCAAGAGACCCAGTACTTC.

CDR3: CASSLAWGLSPLHF. The CDR3 DNA follows: TGTGCCAGCAGCTTGGCGTGGGGCCTATCACCCCTCCACTTT. The chain is built from TRBV5-6 and TRBJ1-6; tentatively, D is TRBD1 (5 bases). The CDR3 loop spans 14 amino acids. Per the germline V gene, CDR1 is SGHDT and CDR2 is YYEEEE. The V and J ends lost 0 bases and 10 bases respectively, with 11 bases between them.

In nucleotides, the CDR3 is TGTGCCAGCAGTTTTGGTGGGGCAGGGTACGAGCAGTACTTC. It is translated as CASSFGGAGYEQYF. The V gene is TRBV28, the J gene TRBJ2-7, with D perhaps TRBD1 (5 bases). Germline V gene lookup returns CDR1 MDHEN and CDR2 SYDVKM. V was clipped by 3 bases and J by 4 bases, with 13 bases between them. The CDR3 loop spans 14 amino acids.

V usage is TRBV28 and J usage is TRBJ1-2; 8 bases align to TRBD1. The CDR3 spans 13 residues. The germline gives CDR1 MDHEN, CDR2 SYDVKM. The V gene end was trimmed by 6 bases and the J gene end by 0 bases; junction bases not matched to a gene: 0. The CDR3 DNA is TGTGCCAGCAGGACAGGGGCTAACTATGGCTACACCTTC. Its protein product is CASRTGANYGYTF.

The gene calls are TRBV27 and TRBJ2-7; weak D call: TRBD1 (6 bases). This CDR3 contains 14 residues. V lost 1 base and J 3 bases, leaving 10 bases between the germline ends. The V gene's germline CDR1 is MNHEY and CDR2 SMNVEV (reference sequence). CDR3 sequence: CASSLYGQNYEQYF. The CDR3 DNA reads TGTGCCAGCAGTTTATACGGACAGAACTACGAGCAGTACTTC.

The rearrangement links TRBV14 to TRBJ2-3, with TRBD2 matching 13 bases. The CDR3 runs to 15 residues. V was pared by 4 bases and J by 9 bases, with 7 bases of the junction left unmatched. The germline CDR1 and CDR2 sequences are SGHDN and FVKESK. The DNA of the CDR3 is TGTGCCAGCAGCCCAGGACTAGCGGGGGCCTCGACGCAGTATTTT. Translating gives CASSPGLAGASTQYF.

This rearrangement joins TRBV5-1 to TRBJ2-7, with 7 bases that match TRBD2. CDR1 and CDR2 from the germline V gene are SGHRS and YFSETQ. Unmatched junction bases numbered 7, after V lost 0 bases and J lost 4 bases. This CDR3 region has 15 residues. The CDR3 is CASSLVSSGEYEQYF. The CDR3 nucleotides are TGCGCCAGCAGCTTGGTGTCTAGCGGCGAGTACGAGCAGTACTTC.